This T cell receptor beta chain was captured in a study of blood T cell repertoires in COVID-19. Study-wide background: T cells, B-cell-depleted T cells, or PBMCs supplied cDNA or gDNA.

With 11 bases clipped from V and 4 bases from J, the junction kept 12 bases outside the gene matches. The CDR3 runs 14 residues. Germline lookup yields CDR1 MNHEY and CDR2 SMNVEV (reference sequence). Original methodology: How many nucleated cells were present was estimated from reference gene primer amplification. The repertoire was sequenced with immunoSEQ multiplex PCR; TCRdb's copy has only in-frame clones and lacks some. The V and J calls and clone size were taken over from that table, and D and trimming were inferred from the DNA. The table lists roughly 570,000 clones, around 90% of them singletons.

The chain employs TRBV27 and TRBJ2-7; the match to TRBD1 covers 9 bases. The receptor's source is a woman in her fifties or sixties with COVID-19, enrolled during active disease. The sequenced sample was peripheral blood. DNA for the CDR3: TGTGCCGCCTCACCATCGGGACAGGGATACGAGCAGTACTTC. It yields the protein CAASPSGQGYEQYF.